A selection of T cell receptor beta chains follows, all from one sample in a study of control samples from healthy donors and cancer patients. TCRdb's copy holds only in-frame clones and misses some; the assay was immunoSEQ multiplex PCR. The sample has 140,000 to 150,000 clones, more than 85% seen once. The specimen was blood. Source of these receptors: a man aged 18 to 29 in good health. CDR3s include the opening cysteine and the closing phenylalanine or tryptophan. The order of the fields is clone size, D gene, CDR3 length, J gene, V gene, CDR3 DNA, CDR3 protein. D genes are given only for firm matches. Some rows mark clone size as missing; the rest say once, few, many or name a class of expanded clone.

clone size: .
D gene: .
CDR3 length: 14
J gene: TRBJ1-2
V gene: TRBV30
CDR3 DNA: TGTGCCTGGAGTGTCCCTGGCACGGACCATGGCTACACCTTC
CDR3 protein: CAWSVPGTDHGYTF

clone size: .
D gene: .
CDR3 length: 12
J gene: TRBJ2-7
V gene: TRBV5-1
CDR3 DNA: TGCGCCAGCAGCCCTGAGGGGGTCGAGCAGTACTTC
CDR3 protein: CASSPEGVEQYF

clone size: .
D gene: .
CDR3 length: 14
J gene: TRBJ2-3
V gene: TRBV7-2
CDR3 DNA: TGTGCCAGCAGCGCAACCCGGAGCACAGATACGCAGTATTTT
CDR3 protein: CASSATRSTDTQYF

clone size: .
D gene: TRBD1
CDR3 length: 16
J gene: TRBJ2-5
V gene: TRBV6-6
CDR3 DNA: TGTGCCAGCAGTCACCCCTTAGGACAGGGCCGGGAGACCCAGTACTTC
CDR3 protein: CASSHPLGQGRETQYF

clone size: .
D gene: .
CDR3 length: 11
J gene: TRBJ1-6
V gene: TRBV23-1
CDR3 DNA: TGCGCCAGCAGGGAGGATTCACCCCTCCACTTT
CDR3 protein: CASREDSPLHF

clone size: .
D gene: .
CDR3 length: 16
J gene: TRBJ2-7
V gene: TRBV13
CDR3 DNA: TGTGCCAGCAGCTTAGGCGGCGGCACCAAAACCTACGAGCAGTACTTC
CDR3 protein: CASSLGGGTKTYEQYF

clone size: once
D gene: .
CDR3 length: 13
J gene: TRBJ1-1
V gene: TRBV2
CDR3 DNA: TGTGCCAGCAGTGAGTCTTTGTCCGGGCGAGCTTTCTTT
CDR3 protein: CASSESLSGRAFF

clone size: .
D gene: .
CDR3 length: 14
J gene: TRBJ1-1
V gene: TRBV7-8
CDR3 DNA: TGTGCCAGCAGCGAGCGGGCACTGAACACTGAAGCTTTCTTT
CDR3 protein: CASSERALNTEAFF

clone size: .
D gene: TRBD1
CDR3 length: 16
J gene: TRBJ2-1
V gene: TRBV9
CDR3 DNA: TGTGCCAGCAGCGTAGAGGGGGCGAGCTCCTACAATGAGCAGTTCTTC
CDR3 protein: CASSVEGASSYNEQFF

clone size: once
D gene: TRBD1
CDR3 length: 16
J gene: TRBJ1-5
V gene: TRBV28
CDR3 DNA: TGTGCCAGCAGTTCCCCACAACAGGGGATCGATCAGCCCCAGCATTTT
CDR3 protein: CASSSPQQGIDQPQHF

clone size: .
D gene: .
CDR3 length: 16
J gene: TRBJ1-2
V gene: TRBV5-6
CDR3 DNA: TGTGCCAGCAGCGATCTTGCTGGGAACTCTAACTATGGCTACACCTTC
CDR3 protein: CASSDLAGNSNYGYTF

clone size: .
D gene: TRBD1
CDR3 length: 15
J gene: TRBJ2-3
V gene: TRBV7-9
CDR3 DNA: TGTGCCAGCAGCTTAGGGACAGGGCGCGCAGATACGCAGTATTTT
CDR3 protein: CASSLGTGRADTQYF

clone size: .
D gene: .
CDR3 length: 14
J gene: TRBJ2-1
V gene: TRBV5-4
CDR3 DNA: TGTGCCAGCAGCTCAGCAGACCGGACGACTGAGCAGTTCTTC
CDR3 protein: CASSSADRTTEQFF

clone size: .
D gene: .
CDR3 length: 19
J gene: TRBJ1-5
V gene: TRBV28
CDR3 DNA: TGTGCCAGCAGTTTAATTGCGCGTCGAGCTAACCCCCTCAATCAGCCCCAGCATTTT
CDR3 protein: CASSLIARRANPLNQPQHF

clone size: .
D gene: TRBD2
CDR3 length: 19
J gene: TRBJ2-1
V gene: TRBV3-1/TRBV3-2
CDR3 DNA: TGTGCCAGCAGCCTACGGACTAGCGGGAGGCCAAGCTCCTACAATGAGCAGTTCTTC
CDR3 protein: CASSLRTSGRPSSYNEQFF

clone size: .
D gene: .
CDR3 length: 15
J gene: TRBJ1-2
V gene: TRBV11-2
CDR3 DNA: TGTGCCAGCAGCTTAGATCAATCCACCGCATATGGCTACACCTTC
CDR3 protein: CASSLDQSTAYGYTF

clone size: .
D gene: .
CDR3 length: 14
J gene: TRBJ1-5
V gene: TRBV30
CDR3 DNA: TGTGCCTGGAGTGTAGGAGGGGGTCGGCAGCCCCAGCATTTT
CDR3 protein: CAWSVGGGRQPQHF

clone size: .
D gene: TRBD2
CDR3 length: 15
J gene: TRBJ2-2
V gene: TRBV2
CDR3 DNA: TGTGCCAGCAGTGTCGGAGCTAGCGGGACCGGGGAGCTGTTTTTT
CDR3 protein: CASSVGASGTGELFF

clone size: .
D gene: .
CDR3 length: 14
J gene: TRBJ1-1
V gene: TRBV9
CDR3 DNA: TGTGCCAGCAGCGCTGGGCGGGGGAGGACTGAAGCTTTCTTT
CDR3 protein: CASSAGRGRTEAFF

clone size: .
D gene: .
CDR3 length: 14
J gene: TRBJ1-2
V gene: TRBV14
CDR3 DNA: TGTGCCAGCAGCCCCGGGACGGGGGGGCATGGCTACACCTTC
CDR3 protein: CASSPGTGGHGYTF

clone size: .
D gene: TRBD1
CDR3 length: 15
J gene: TRBJ2-2
V gene: TRBV5-1
CDR3 DNA: TGCGCCAGCACCTCCGGGACAGTGAACACCGGGGAGCTGTTTTTT
CDR3 protein: CASTSGTVNTGELFF

clone size: .
D gene: .
CDR3 length: 11
J gene: TRBJ2-7
V gene: TRBV27
CDR3 DNA: TGTGCCAGCAGTTCCTTCGGGGAGCAGTACTTC
CDR3 protein: CASSSFGEQYF

clone size: .
D gene: .
CDR3 length: 17
J gene: TRBJ2-1
V gene: TRBV3-1/TRBV3-2
CDR3 DNA: TGTGCCAGCAGCCAAGAGGAGAAGGGCGTCCTCTACAATGAGCAGTTCTTC
CDR3 protein: CASSQEEKGVLYNEQFF

clone size: .
D gene: .
CDR3 length: 13
J gene: TRBJ1-1
V gene: TRBV30
CDR3 DNA: TGTGCCTGGAAGGGTGATGAGGACGGTGAAGCTTTCTTT
CDR3 protein: CAWKGDEDGEAFF

clone size: .
D gene: .
CDR3 length: 13
J gene: TRBJ2-5
V gene: TRBV15
CDR3 DNA: TGTGCCACCAGGACGAGGGGGGAAGAGACCCAGTACTTC
CDR3 protein: CATRTRGEETQYF

clone size: .
D gene: .
CDR3 length: 14
J gene: TRBJ1-2
V gene: TRBV7-9
CDR3 DNA: TGTGCCAGCAGCTTAGGGACAGCTAACTATGGCTACACCTTC
CDR3 protein: CASSLGTANYGYTF

clone size: .
D gene: TRBD2
CDR3 length: 16
J gene: TRBJ2-1
V gene: TRBV11-2
CDR3 DNA: TGTGCCAGCAGCTTAGCCCTAGCGGGGGGCGAAAATGAGCAGTTCTTC
CDR3 protein: CASSLALAGGENEQFF

clone size: .
D gene: .
CDR3 length: 14
J gene: TRBJ2-3
V gene: TRBV11-3
CDR3 DNA: TGTGCCAGCAGCTTAGGACAGGCAGGGGATACGCAGTATTTT
CDR3 protein: CASSLGQAGDTQYF

clone size: .
D gene: .
CDR3 length: 11
J gene: TRBJ2-2
V gene: TRBV6-5
CDR3 DNA: TGTGCCGGCAGGGTTCCCGGGGAGCTGTTTTTT
CDR3 protein: CAGRVPGELFF

clone size: .
D gene: TRBD2
CDR3 length: 16
J gene: TRBJ2-5
V gene: TRBV5-4
CDR3 DNA: TGTGCCAGCAGCCCGGTGGCTAGCGGGGACCAAGAGACCCAGTACTTC
CDR3 protein: CASSPVASGDQETQYF

clone size: once
D gene: .
CDR3 length: 11
J gene: TRBJ2-5
V gene: TRBV29-1
CDR3 DNA: TGCAGCGTTAAGGAGGGGGAGACCCAGTACTTC
CDR3 protein: CSVKEGETQYF

clone size: .
D gene: TRBD1
CDR3 length: 17
J gene: TRBJ2-2
V gene: TRBV11-3
CDR3 DNA: TGTGCCAGCAGCCCTGGACAGGGGGTGGGTTACACCGGGGAGCTGTTTTTT
CDR3 protein: CASSPGQGVGYTGELFF

clone size: .
D gene: .
CDR3 length: 14
J gene: TRBJ2-2
V gene: TRBV7-3
CDR3 DNA: TGTGCCAGCAGCTTAGGACAGAATACCGGGGAGCTGTTTTTT
CDR3 protein: CASSLGQNTGELFF

clone size: .
D gene: TRBD1
CDR3 length: 13
J gene: TRBJ1-1
V gene: TRBV19
CDR3 DNA: TGTGCCAGTTTCTTACAGGGACAGGCTGAAGCTTTCTTT
CDR3 protein: CASFLQGQAEAFF

clone size: .
D gene: TRBD1
CDR3 length: 15
J gene: TRBJ1-1
V gene: TRBV27
CDR3 DNA: TGTGCCAGCAGTTTAAGGGCAGGGGGAGGCACTGAAGCTTTCTTT
CDR3 protein: CASSLRAGGGTEAFF

clone size: .
D gene: TRBD2
CDR3 length: 15
J gene: TRBJ2-5
V gene: TRBV27
CDR3 DNA: TGTGCCAGCAGTTTATCTTTTAGCGGGAGTGAGACCCAGTACTTC
CDR3 protein: CASSLSFSGSETQYF

clone size: .
D gene: .
CDR3 length: 15
J gene: TRBJ1-4
V gene: TRBV6-2/TRBV6-3
CDR3 DNA: TGTGCCAGCAGTTACTCCCGACAGGCGAATGAAAAACTGTTTTTT
CDR3 protein: CASSYSRQANEKLFF

clone size: .
D gene: .
CDR3 length: 18
J gene: TRBJ1-1
V gene: TRBV5-6
CDR3 DNA: TGTGCCAGCAGCTTATACTTCAGGGGCGGTAAAAGGGGGACTGAAGCTTTCTTT
CDR3 protein: CASSLYFRGGKRGTEAFF

clone size: .
D gene: TRBD2
CDR3 length: 16
J gene: TRBJ2-3
V gene: TRBV5-1
CDR3 DNA: TGCGCCAGCAGCTTGGTCGGACTAGCGGGGGGAGATACGCAGTATTTT
CDR3 protein: CASSLVGLAGGDTQYF

clone size: .
D gene: .
CDR3 length: 12
J gene: TRBJ1-2
V gene: TRBV7-8
CDR3 DNA: TGTGCCAGCCTGACAGACAACTATGGCTACACCTTC
CDR3 protein: CASLTDNYGYTF

clone size: .
D gene: .
CDR3 length: 15
J gene: TRBJ1-2
V gene: TRBV25-1
CDR3 DNA: TGTGCCAGCAGTGCTCTAGGGAGGGCTAACTATGGCTACACCTTC
CDR3 protein: CASSALGRANYGYTF

clone size: .
D gene: .
CDR3 length: 13
J gene: TRBJ1-3
V gene: TRBV12-3/TRBV12-4
CDR3 DNA: TGTGCCAGCAGTTTTAACAGGGGAAACACCATATATTTT
CDR3 protein: CASSFNRGNTIYF

clone size: .
D gene: .
CDR3 length: 14
J gene: TRBJ1-1
V gene: TRBV27
CDR3 DNA: TGTGCCAGCAGTTTATCACAACGGGGAACTGAAGCTTTCTTT
CDR3 protein: CASSLSQRGTEAFF

clone size: .
D gene: .
CDR3 length: 16
J gene: TRBJ1-5
V gene: TRBV7-9
CDR3 DNA: TGTGCCAGCTCTAATGGGGAGGGCTTGGGGGAGCTGCCCCAGCATTTT
CDR3 protein: CASSNGEGLGELPQHF